The clone carrying this T cell receptor (beta chain) came up many times. RNA transcripts provided the source from which TCR beta CDR3 regions were amplified. HTBI primers drove first-round RT-PCR of the TCR CDR3. TCRdb used MiXCR to reprocess the multiplex PCR reads, holding one entry per CDR3 protein. The data hold 700,000 to 850,000 distinct CDR3 sequences, with under 45% observed a single time. This record comes from a study of T cells in Graves' hyperthyroidism and ophthalmopathy. Overall study context: Blood was drawn when the patient was first diagnosed and still untreated.

The V gene's germline CDR1 is MNHEY and CDR2 SVGAGI. The CDR3 has 14 residues. Deletions cut 8 bases from V and 5 bases from J, with 18 bases between. The V gene is TRBV6-5, the J gene TRBJ1-2, with D perhaps TRBD1 (5 bases). Sequences were obtained from blood. This sequence originates from a woman in her forties with Graves' hyperthyroidism. CDR3 in amino acids: CASGPTGQAYGYTF. DNA of the CDR3: TGTGCCAGCGGCCCTACAGGCCAAGCTTATGGCTACACCTTC.